These 20 T cell receptor beta chains were sequenced from one sample in a study of blood T cell repertoires in COVID-19. The repertoire was sequenced with immunoSEQ multiplex PCR; TCRdb's copy has only in-frame clones and lacks some. The sample holds around 250,000 clones; just under 85% are singletons and the top ten take roughly 15%. Sample: PBMCs or T cells enriched from blood (not recorded which). These receptors came from a middle-aged man who had recovered from COVID-19.

V gene TRBV28 combines with J gene TRBJ2-3, with TRBD1 as a possible D gene (5 bases). This CDR3 has 14 residues. V was cut by 4 bases and J by 2 bases, with 10 bases left in between. In germline, CDR1 is MDHEN, CDR2 SYDVKM. The CDR3 nucleotides read TGTGCCAGCAGTTCGACAGTAAACACAGATACGCAGTATTTT. Amino acids: CASSSTVNTDTQYF. The complete variable domain, with remaining parts taken from reference TRBV28 and TRBJ2-3, reads DVKVTQSSRYLVKRTGEKVFLECVQDMDHENMFWYRQDPGLGLRLIYFSYDVKMKEKGDIPEGYSVSREKKERFSLILESASTNQTSMYLCASSSTVNTDTQYFGPGTRLTVL.

The rearrangement joins TRBV14 to TRBJ2-5; 7 bases map to TRBD1. From germline, CDR1 is SGHDN and CDR2 FVKESK. CDR3 length: 16 residues. V was clipped by 0 bases and J by 4 bases; unmatched bases: 8. CDR3 residues: CASSQDPGQPTETQYF. The CDR3 DNA follows: TGTGCCAGCAGCCAAGATCCGGGACAGCCAACAGAGACCCAGTACTTC.

This clone turned up a few times. The rearrangement links TRBV6-5 to TRBJ2-7; tentative D call: TRBD1 (6 bases). V lost 6 bases to trimming and J lost 2 bases, with 11 bases between them. This CDR3 has 13 residues. The germline CDR1 and CDR2 sequences are MNHEY and SVGAGI. The CDR3 is CASRETGTYEQYF. The CDR3 bases are TGTGCCAGCAGGGAGACAGGAACCTACGAGCAGTACTTC.

The V call is TRBV6-5, the J call TRBJ2-7; TRBD2 aligns across 9 bases. Looked up from germline, CDR1 is MNHEY and CDR2 is SVGAGI. There are 15 residues in the CDR3. Trimming cost V 4 bases and J 7 bases; bases outside gene matches: 11. The CDR3 loop is CASSSTGTSLGEQYF. Written as DNA, the CDR3 is TGTGCCAGCAGTTCCACCGGGACTAGCCTTGGGGAGCAGTACTTC.

The J gene is TRBJ2-5, the V gene TRBV29-1; the match to TRBD2 covers 11 bases. V gave up 6 bases and J gave up 5 bases; unmatched junction bases: 20. Per the germline V gene, CDR1 is SQVTM and CDR2 is ANQGSEA. This CDR3 is built from 18 residues. The CDR3 nucleotides are TGCAGCGTAGGCACGGGACTAGCGGAAAAGGCCCCTTGGGAGACCCAGTACTTC. It specifies CSVGTGLAEKAPWETQYF. The full variable domain, its missing parts supplied by reference TRBV29-1 and TRBJ2-5, is SAVISQKPSRDICQRGTSLTIQCQVDSQVTMMFWYRQQPGQSLTLIATANQGSEATYESGFVIDKFPISRPNLTFSTLTVSNMSPEDSSIYLCSVGTGLAEKAPWETQYFGPGTRLLVL.

This clone has ten or more counts. The CDR3 here is CASSHRRVAGITGELFF. CDR3 in DNA: TGTGCCAGCAGCCACCGAAGAGTAGCGGGAATCACCGGGGAGCTGTTTTTT. The chain employs TRBV3-1 (or the pseudogene TRBV3-2) and TRBJ2-2; 8 bases are shared with TRBD2. CDR1 and CDR2 (germline): LGHDT, YNNKEL (reference sequence). V lost 3 bases and J lost 4; bases outside the gene matches: 10. This CDR3 region has 17 residues.

The J gene is TRBJ1-4, the V gene TRBV5-6; 10 nucleotides agree with TRBD1. The ends lost 4 bases at V and 5 bases at J; junction bases unmatched: 5. The germline V gene encodes CDR1 SGHDT and CDR2 YYEEEE. This CDR3 has 15 amino acids. The CDR3 protein is CASSGTGERNEKLFF. The CDR3 DNA follows: TGTGCCAGCAGCGGGACAGGGGAAAGGAATGAAAAACTGTTTTTT.

This sequence joins TRBV6-5 and TRBJ1-5; TRBD1 matches 9 bases. J was trimmed by 3 bases and V by 4 bases; bases with no gene match: 1. The CDR3 totals 14 residues. Looked up from germline, CDR1 is MNHEY and CDR2 is SVGAGI. The chain's CDR3 is CASSWDRANQPQHF. The CDR3, as DNA: TGTGCCAGCAGTTGGGACAGGGCCAATCAGCCCCAGCATTTT.

This clone appeared a single time. The chain links TRBV2 to TRBJ1-4; the D is unclear. Germline lookup yields CDR1 SNHLY and CDR2 FYNNEI. The CDR3 is 9 amino acids. The CDR3 reads CAAGEKLFF. Here the CDR3 DNA reads TGTGCAGCGGGGGAAAAACTGTTTTTT.

This clone was observed a few times. The rearrangement uses TRBV14 and TRBJ1-2; 7 bases are shared with TRBD1. Germline V gene lookup returns CDR1 SGHDN and CDR2 FVKESK. Unmatched junction bases numbered 5, after V lost 4 bases and J lost 6 bases. The CDR3 runs to 13 residues. The CDR3: CASSPQGWDGYTF. CDR3 DNA sequence: TGTGCCAGCAGCCCACAGGGGTGGGATGGCTACACCTTC.

V is TRBV11-2 and J is TRBJ2-1; D remains unclear. CDR1 and CDR2 from the germline V gene are SGHAT and FQNNGV. V gave up 5 bases and J gave up 8 bases, with 16 bases separating them. The CDR3 has 14 amino acids. The CDR3, as DNA: TGTGCCAGCAGCCAACTAACCGCAAAGCATGAGCAGTTCTTC. This sequence encodes CASSQLTAKHEQFF. Variable domain in full (rest from reference TRBV11-2 and TRBJ2-1): EAGVAQSPRYKIIEKRQSVAFWCNPISGHATLYWYQQILGQGPKLLIQFQNNGVVDDSQLPKDRFSAERLKGVDSTLKIQPAKLEDSAVYLCASSQLTAKHEQFFGPGTRLTVL.

The chain has TRBV18 and TRBJ1-3; TRBD1 agrees at 7 bases. J was trimmed by 2 bases and V by 4 bases; bases with no gene match: 17. The CDR3 is 19 residues long. Germline V gene lookup returns CDR1 KGHSH and CDR2 LQKENI. The CDR3 reads CASSQTRDSASGPGNTIYF. The CDR3 region has the DNA TGTGCCAGCTCACAGACCCGGGACAGTGCATCCGGACCTGGAAACACCATATATTTT.

The chain joins TRBV6-2 or TRBV6-3 to TRBJ2-2; no firm D call. Trimming shortened V by 1 base and J by 4 bases, and 4 bases separated the two germline ends. CDR1 and CDR2 (germline): MNHEY, SVGEGT. The CDR3 contains 13 residues. The CDR3 loop reads CASSYFSTGELFF. CDR3 DNA: TGTGCCAGCAGTTACTTCAGCACCGGGGAGCTGTTTTTT.

The gene calls are TRBV10-3 and TRBJ2-5; TRBD1 matches at 10 bases. Trimming took 4 bases from V and 5 from J; bases not matched to a gene: 10. Germline-derived CDR1 and CDR2 are ENHRY and SYGVKD. This CDR3 contains 16 residues. The CDR3 DNA sequence: TGTGCCATCAGTGTTTTCAACGACAGGGGGCCCGAGACCCAGTACTTC. Translating gives CAISVFNDRGPETQYF.

The chain joins TRBV9 to TRBJ1-1, with D hard to call. This CDR3 contains 12 residues. Trimming pared 6 bases from V and 6 bases from J, leaving 12 bases between. Looked up from germline, CDR1 is SGDLS and CDR2 is YYNGEE. In DNA, the CDR3 is TGTGCCAGCAACACGGGAGGATCTGAAGCTTTCTTT. Translation gives CASNTGGSEAFF.

The V and J genes are TRBV7-7 and TRBJ2-1; D gene uncertain. Germline-derived CDR1 and CDR2 are SSHAT and FNYEAQ (reference sequence). V was pared by 2 bases and J by 0 bases, with 8 bases between. CDR3 length: 15 residues. As DNA, the CDR3 is TGTGCCAGCAGCTTATTCTTGAGCTCCTACAATGAGCAGTTCTTC. Translation: CASSLFLSSYNEQFF. The full variable domain, its missing parts supplied by reference TRBV7-7 and TRBJ2-1, is GAGVSQSPRYKVTKRGQDVTLRCDPISSHATLYWYQQALGQGPEFLTYFNYEAQPDKSGLPSDRFSAERPEGSISTLTIQRTEQRDSAMYRCASSLFLSSYNEQFFGPGTRLTVL.

J is TRBJ2-5 and V is TRBV21-1; TRBD1, the table's D call, was not compared with the DNA. TRBV21-1 is designated a pseudogene. The length of the CDR3 is 20 residues. This chain's CDR3 is CASSNDEGTPRGEGAETQYF. The CDR3 DNA sequence: TGTGCCAGCAGCAACGATGAGGGGACACCGAGGGGCGAAGGTGCAGAGACCCAGTACTTC.

This chain uses TRBV4-2 with TRBJ1-1, with D unclear. The V and J ends lost 4 bases and 3 bases respectively, with 9 bases between them. CDR3 length: 13 residues. From germline, CDR1 is LGHNA and CDR2 YNFKEQ. This CDR3 reads CASSPTEDTEAFF. CDR3 nucleotides: TGTGCCAGCAGCCCTACGGAGGACACTGAAGCTTTCTTT.

The gene calls are TRBV9 and TRBJ2-3; TRBD1 matches at 7 bases. V shed 1 base and J 4 bases; nucleotides not matched to a gene: 0. This CDR3 contains 13 residues. Per the germline V gene, CDR1 is SGDLS and CDR2 is YYNGEE. For the CDR3, the DNA is TGTGCCAGCAGCGTAACAGGGGCAGATACGCAGTATTTT. As protein: CASSVTGADTQYF. Supplemented by reference TRBV9 and TRBJ2-3, the full variable domain reads DSGVTQTPKHLITATGQRVTLRCSPRSGDLSVYWYQQSLDQGLQFLIQYYNGEERAKGNILERFSAQQFPDLHSELNLSSLELGDSALYFCASSVTGADTQYFGPGTRLTVL.

J is TRBJ2-7 and V is TRBV5-1; TRBD2 aligns across 7 bases. Per germline, CDR1 SGHRS and CDR2 YFSETQ. V lost 4 bases to trimming and J lost 0 bases; unmatched junction nucleotides: 10. The CDR3 has 16 residues. DNA of the CDR3: TGCGCCAGCAGCCGGAGTGGCGGGGGTCTCTCCTACGAGCAGTACTTC. Translating it yields CASSRSGGGLSYEQYF.